Shown below are 6 T cell receptor beta chains from a single sample sequenced in a study of cytomegalovirus exposure and HLA in healthy donors. 13 Jbeta primers and 60 Vbeta primers were used for the PCR. This table comes from immunoSEQ multiplex PCR, and its TCRdb copy is limited to in-frame clones, with some not included. This sample carries fewer than 200,000 clones, approximately 86% of them seen once, and the ten largest clones take approximately 1.6%. The sequencing sample was made of PBMCs. These receptors all come from a male donor in good health and CMV-seronegative.

The V gene is TRBV5-4, the J gene TRBJ2-5; possibly TRBD2 for D (6 bases). CDR1 and CDR2 (germline): SGHNT, YYREEE (reference sequence). V shed 4 bases and J shed 4 bases, with 14 bases lying between them. The CDR3 contains 14 residues. In nucleotides, the CDR3 is TGTGCCAGCAGCGTAAAGACTAGTCGAGAGACCCAGTACTTC. Protein: CASSVKTSRETQYF.

The rearrangement links TRBV7-2 to TRBJ2-7; 14 positions match TRBD2. The CDR3 length is 16 residues. CDR1 is SGHTA and CDR2 is FQGNSA in the germline V gene. J lost 3 bases, V lost 5 bases, and 6 bases had no gene match. The CDR3 nucleotides are TGTGCCAGCAGCCCTATCGGACTAGCGGGAGGCTACGAGCAGTACTTC. Translation gives CASSPIGLAGGYEQYF.

The chain joins TRBV25-1 to TRBJ1-2; perhaps TRBD1 as D (6 bases). V lost 10 bases and J 1 base, leaving 22 bases between the germline ends. Germline V gives CDR1 MGHDK, CDR2 SYGVNS. This CDR3 contains 16 residues. The CDR3 here is CATINPRGDHNYGYTF. CDR3 sequence (DNA): TGTGCCACCATAAACCCCAGGGGAGACCATAACTATGGCTACACCTTC.

This chain joins TRBV5-1 and TRBJ2-3; D is uncertain. Trimming left V 0 bases short and J 3 bases short, with 11 bases between. Germline V CDR1 and CDR2: SGHRS, YFSETQ. There are 15 residues in the CDR3. The CDR3 reads CASSLGPTVTDTQYF. The CDR3 nucleotides are TGCGCCAGCAGCTTGGGACCCACAGTAACAGATACGCAGTATTTT.

The chain recombines TRBV5-1 with TRBJ2-2, with no clear D. Trimming removed 5 bases at V and 4 bases at J, with 6 bases between. The germline gives CDR1 SGHRS, CDR2 YFSETQ. This CDR3 is built from 12 residues. CDR3 sequence: CASSESTGELFF. The CDR3 DNA reads as TGCGCCAGCAGTGAGAGCACCGGGGAGCTGTTTTTT.

The CDR3 nucleotides are TGTGCCAGCAGCCAGGGACTAGCGGGAGAATCAGGGGAGCTGTTTTTT. It translates to CASSQGLAGESGELFF. The V and J genes are TRBV11-3 and TRBJ2-2; 14 nucleotides align to TRBD2. This CDR3 comprises 16 residues. Germline trimming cut 5 bases from V and 8 bases from J; bases unmatched to any gene: 7. CDR1 and CDR2 (germline): SGHNT, YENEEA.